The 30 T cell receptor beta chains below come from one sample, sequenced in a study of neoadjuvant anti-PD-1 for oral cavity cancer. Profiled with immunoSEQ multiplex PCR; TCRdb holds only in-frame clones, not every one. This table has 6,500 to 8,500 clones, 60% appearing once. The sequences come from tumor tissue, collected before nivolumab (anti-PD-1) treatment. The receptors originated from a person aged 40 to 85 with oral cavity squamous cell carcinoma.

This clone was detected once. The chain has TRBV2 and TRBJ2-2; D is possibly TRBD2 (5 bases). CDR1 is SNHLY and CDR2 is FYNNEI in the germline V gene. V was clipped by 2 bases and J by 0 bases, with 16 bases between them. The CDR3 contains 18 residues. The CDR3 bases are TGTGCCAGCAGTGAACGGTTGAGGGCCTCCGCGAACACCGGGGAGCTGTTTTTT. The encoded protein is CASSERLRASANTGELFF.

V is TRBV7-2 and J is TRBJ2-7; 7 bases match TRBD1. Trimming at V came to 4 bases and at J to 3 bases, leaving 9 bases not matched to a gene. This CDR3 has 15 residues. The germline CDR1 and CDR2 sequences are SGHTA and FQGNSA. The CDR3 DNA sequence: TGTGCCAGCAGCTCCTGGGGGACAGTACGCTACGAGCAGTACTTC. This encodes CASSSWGTVRYEQYF.

This clone was seen a few times. The chain recombines TRBV19 with TRBJ1-2; D may be TRBD1 (6 bases). V gave up 3 bases and J gave up 6 bases, with 11 bases separating them. The CDR3 is 13 residues long. Looked up from germline, CDR1 is LNHDA and CDR2 is SQIVND (reference sequence). Here the CDR3 reads CASSIRGADGYTF. DNA for the CDR3: TGTGCCAGTAGTATTCGGGGGGCGGATGGCTACACCTTC.

This clone was seen only a few times. The J gene is TRBJ2-7, the V gene TRBV7-9; no firm D call. V was pared by 6 bases and J by 4 bases, with 13 bases between. CDR1 is SEHNR and CDR2 is FQNEAQ in the germline V gene (reference sequence). The CDR3 sequence is 13 residues long. The CDR3 coding sequence is TGTGCCAGCAGTGTTAAAAGTGGGTACGAGCAGTACTTC. It translates to CASSVKSGYEQYF.

The chain links TRBV20-1 to TRBJ2-1; D perhaps matches TRBD2 (5 bases). Germline V lookup: CDR1 DFQATT, CDR2 SNEGSKA (reference sequence). The germline V and J ends were trimmed by 6 bases and 4 bases, with 7 bases remaining between them. This CDR3 is 11 amino acids long. CDR3 in DNA: TGCAGTGCGCGCGGGTACAATGAGCAGTTCTTC. Amino acids: CSARGYNEQFF.

This clone was seen more than once but under ten times. The chain joins TRBV4-1 to TRBJ2-1; no reliable D call. Germline assignment: CDR1 MGHRA and CDR2 YSYEKL. The length of the CDR3 is 15 residues. The ends were cut back, 4 bases at V and 3 bases at J, with 13 bases in the middle. The CDR3 is CASSPGDSNYNEQFF. The CDR3 nucleotides are TGCGCCAGCAGCCCCGGTGATAGCAACTACAATGAGCAGTTCTTC.

The chain combines TRBV5-6 with TRBJ1-5; D unresolved. V was pared by 0 bases and J by 1 base, with 8 bases between. The germline gives CDR1 SGHDT, CDR2 YYEEEE. CDR3 length: 15 amino acids. Here the CDR3 DNA reads TGTGCCAGCAGCTTGGGGACTGGAAGCAATCAGCCCCAGCATTTT. Its translation is CASSLGTGSNQPQHF.

This clone occurred a few times. The chain is built from TRBV5-1 and TRBJ1-1; D gene ambiguous. Trimming took 0 bases from V and 5 from J, leaving 14 bases between them. CDR1 and CDR2 (germline): SGHRS, YFSETQ. This CDR3 has 15 residues. CDR3 residues: CASSLGTQEGTEAFF. For the CDR3, the DNA is TGCGCCAGCAGCTTGGGGACCCAGGAGGGAACTGAAGCTTTCTTT.

This clone appeared a single time. The chain has TRBV19 and TRBJ1-5; 7 bases agree with TRBD1. Germline loops: CDR1 LNHDA, CDR2 SQIVND (reference sequence). This CDR3 comprises 17 residues. The junction had 12 bases not matched to a gene; V was cut back by 4 bases and J by 3 bases. CDR3 DNA: TGTGCCAGTAGTAAAGGGGGCGCGGGGCTTTCCAATCAGCCCCAGCATTTT. Translating gives CASSKGGAGLSNQPQHF.

Remarks on this clone: Germline and junction disagree at one end, which may indicate a read error. V gene TRBV19 combines with J gene TRBJ2-7; either TRBD1 or TRBD2 may supply D (5 bases each). The germline V gene encodes CDR1 LNHDA and CDR2 SQIVND (reference sequence). The CDR3 consists of 15 residues. The CDR3 region has the DNA TGTGCCAGTAGTATAGGGGGACGAACCTCCTATGAGCAGTACTTC. Protein: CASSIGGRTSYEQYF.

This clone is classed as medium-sized. The rearrangement links TRBV4-1 to TRBJ2-7; no definite D call. Trimming removed 7 bases at V and 3 bases at J, with 16 bases between. Germline assignment: CDR1 MGHRA and CDR2 YSYEKL. This CDR3 region has 14 residues. CDR3 residues: CASTRYEGYYEQYF. The CDR3 coding sequence is TGCGCCAGCACCCGCTATGAAGGCTACTACGAGCAGTACTTC.

The chain employs TRBV11-2 and TRBJ2-2; TRBD2 might be the D (7 bases). This CDR3 region has 16 residues. Per germline, CDR1 SGHAT and CDR2 FQNNGV. V was cut by 5 bases and J by 3 bases, with 16 bases left in between. In nucleotides, the CDR3 is TGTGCCAGCAGCCCAAGGGGGGGGAAGCACACCGGGGAGCTGTTTTTT. Amino acids: CASSPRGGKHTGELFF.

The chain joins TRBV5-1 to TRBJ1-1, with TRBD1 identical over 8 bases. This CDR3 contains 18 residues. V lost 1 base, J lost 0 bases, and 11 bases stayed unmatched. Germline CDR1 is SGHRS and CDR2 is YFSETQ. Here the CDR3 DNA reads TGCGCCAGCAGCTTGCATCCCGCGCACAGGGGGATGAACACTGAAGCTTTCTTT. Its protein product is CASSLHPAHRGMNTEAFF.

In its sample, this clone ranks as medium-sized (0.01 to 0.1%). V usage is TRBV5-1 and J usage is TRBJ2-7; D perhaps matches TRBD1 (7 bases). The germline gives CDR1 SGHRS, CDR2 YFSETQ. This CDR3 comprises 16 residues. The germline V and J ends were trimmed by 0 bases and 2 bases, with 15 bases remaining between them. The CDR3 nucleotides are TGCGCCAGCAGCTTGGGCCAGGGGGGTGGCCCCTACGAGCAGTACTTC. Residues: CASSLGQGGGPYEQYF. Variable domain in full (rest from reference TRBV5-1 and TRBJ2-7): KAGVTQTPRYLIKTRGQQVTLSCSPISGHRSVSWYQQTPGQGLQFLFEYFSETQRNKGNFPGRFSGRQFSNSRSEMNVSTLELGDSALYLCASSLGQGGGPYEQYFGPGTRLTVT.

This clone was counted once. The chain employs TRBV28 and TRBJ1-5; TRBD1 matches 7 bases. The CDR3 consists of 19 residues. Germline CDR1 MDHEN, CDR2 SYDVKM. The J segment lost 1 base and the V segment lost 2 bases, leaving 14 bases of the junction unmatched. The DNA for the CDR3 is TGTGCCAGCAGTTTACCAGCAGGGGGGGGGTATATCAGCAATCAGCCCCAGCATTTT. This codes for CASSLPAGGGYISNQPQHF.

This clone was observed a handful of times. V and J are TRBV15 and TRBJ1-6; tentatively, D is TRBD1 (6 bases). V lost 0 bases to trimming and J lost 10 bases, with 13 bases between them. The CDR3 length is 15 residues. The germline gives CDR1 LNHNV, CDR2 YYDKDF (reference sequence). In nucleotides, the CDR3 is TGTGCCACCAGCAGAGATGGAAACAGGGAATCACCCCTCCACTTT. Residues: CATSRDGNRESPLHF.

Of note for this clone: A read error may produce the germline difference seen at one junction end. The CDR3 sequence is CATSPLRGTGGFNSPLHF. CDR3 coding DNA: TGTGCCACTAGTCCCCTAAGAGGAACAGGGGGCTTCAATTCACCCCTCCACTTT. This chain joins TRBV19 and TRBJ1-6, with TRBD1 matching over 9 bases. This CDR3 is built from 18 residues. Germline values: CDR1 LNHDA, CDR2 SQIVND (reference sequence).

The chain employs TRBV5-1 and TRBJ2-7; perhaps D is TRBD1 or TRBD2 (7 bases each). Germline-derived CDR1 and CDR2 are SGHRS and YFSETQ. This CDR3 is 12 amino acids long. The V end lost 0 bases, the J end lost 12 bases, and 13 bases lay between the germline ends. The DNA for the CDR3 is TGCGCCAGCAGCTTGGCAGGGGGGGATCGGTACTTC. This gives the protein CASSLAGGDRYF.

The CDR3 sequence is CASSSGTGTSNQPQHF. DNA of the CDR3: TGTGCCAGCAGCTCAGGGACAGGGACAAGCAATCAGCCCCAGCATTTT. The chain has TRBV7-9 and TRBJ1-5, with 9 nucleotides matching TRBD1. This CDR3 region has 16 residues. V dropped 4 bases and J dropped 1; count of bases not matched to a gene: 5. Germline CDR1 is SEHNR and CDR2 is FQNEAQ (reference sequence).

This sequence joins TRBV5-1 and TRBJ2-7; TRBD1 is a possible D gene (6 bases). The CDR3 consists of 15 residues. Germline lookup yields CDR1 SGHRS and CDR2 YFSETQ. Trimming took 0 bases from V and 3 from J, leaving 13 bases between them. Here the CDR3 reads CASSLEQGRYYEQYF. The CDR3 DNA reads as TGCGCCAGCAGCTTGGAACAGGGTAGATACTACGAGCAGTACTTC.

The V gene is TRBV4-1, the J gene TRBJ2-4; possibly TRBD2 for D (6 bases). Germline-derived CDR1 and CDR2 are MGHRA and YSYEKL. V lost 4 bases, J lost 7 bases, and 14 bases lay in between. The CDR3 sequence is 14 residues long. The CDR3, as DNA: TGCGCCAGCAGCCCTAGCGCAAGAGTTAACATTCAGTACTTC. Its protein product is CASSPSARVNIQYF.

This clone was found a few times. J is TRBJ1-1 and V is TRBV29-1; 8 bases align to TRBD1. Unmatched junction bases numbered 6, after V lost 7 bases and J lost 2 bases. Germline CDR1 reads SQVTM; CDR2 reads ANQGSEA. The CDR3 sequence is 13 residues long. Written as DNA, the CDR3 is TGCAGCGCTGCGACAGGGGAAAACACTGAAGCTTTCTTT. It is translated as CSAATGENTEAFF. The full variable domain, in which reference TRBV29-1 and TRBJ1-1 provide the parts outside the CDR3, is SAVISQKPSRDICQRGTSLTIQCQVDSQVTMMFWYRQQPGQSLTLIATANQGSEATYESGFVIDKFPISRPNLTFSTLTVSNMSPEDSSIYLCSAATGENTEAFFGQGTRLTVV.

The J gene is TRBJ2-6, the V gene TRBV18; the D call may be TRBD1 or TRBD2 (5 bases each). V gave up 3 bases and J gave up 0 bases, with 6 bases separating them. This CDR3 comprises 15 residues. Germline CDR1 is KGHSH and CDR2 is LQKENI. Here the CDR3 reads CASSPGVSGANVLTF. CDR3 DNA sequence: TGTGCCAGCTCACCGGGGGTCTCTGGGGCCAACGTCCTGACTTTC.

V gene TRBV7-8 combines with J gene TRBJ2-2; 8 bases are a match to TRBD2. CDR3 length: 16 amino acids. Germline CDR1 and CDR2: SGHVS and FQNEAQ. Germline trimming cut 8 bases from V and 4 bases from J; bases unmatched to any gene: 12. As DNA, the CDR3 is TGTGCCAGCCCCACATCAAGCGGGAGCCTCACCGGGGAGCTGTTTTTT. Translation gives CASPTSSGSLTGELFF.

This clone appeared a few times. V usage is TRBV19 and J usage is TRBJ1-2; no reliable D call. This CDR3 region has 11 residues. Trimming removed 7 bases at V and 4 bases at J, with 7 bases between. Germline values: CDR1 LNHDA, CDR2 SQIVND (reference sequence). Written as DNA, the CDR3 is TGTGCCAGTATGCGGGGCTATGGCTACACCTTC. Translated, it gives CASMRGYGYTF.

The chain carries TRBV4-1 and TRBJ2-7; 8 nucleotides agree with TRBD1. V was clipped by 4 bases and J by 3 bases; unmatched bases: 5. Germline lookup yields CDR1 MGHRA and CDR2 YSYEKL. The CDR3 is made up of 14 amino acids. The CDR3 DNA is TGCGCCAGCAGCCGACAGACAGGGGACTACGAGCAGTACTTC. This codes for CASSRQTGDYEQYF.

V is TRBV19 and J is TRBJ2-2; D gene ambiguous. The V gene lost 2 bases and the J gene lost 5 bases, with 9 bases spanning the gap. The V gene's germline CDR1 is LNHDA and CDR2 SQIVND (reference sequence). The CDR3 is made up of 14 amino acids. This CDR3 is CASSITGRTGELFF. CDR3 bases: TGTGCCAGTAGTATAACCGGTCGTACCGGGGAGCTGTTTTTT. The entire variable domain, with the rest obtained from reference TRBV19 and TRBJ2-2, is as follows: DGGITQSPKYLFRKEGQNVTLSCEQNLNHDAMYWYRQDPGQGLRLIYYSQIVNDFQKGDIAEGYSVSREKKESFPLTVTSAQKNPTAFYLCASSITGRTGELFFGEGSRLTVL.

The J gene is TRBJ1-2, the V gene TRBV5-1, with D possibly matching TRBD1 (6 bases). V gave up 0 bases and J gave up 2 bases, with 26 bases separating them. Germline CDR1 reads SGHRS; CDR2 reads YFSETQ. This CDR3 comprises 20 residues. The CDR3 DNA follows: TGCGCCAGCAGCTTGGGCGGGGTCGGCGCAGGGGATTTTGAGAACTATGGCTACACCTTC. It translates to CASSLGGVGAGDFENYGYTF.

In nucleotides, the CDR3 is TGTGCCAGCAGCTCCCCACTAGTCCTCCAAGAGACCCAGTACTTC. This encodes CASSSPLVLQETQYF. V gene TRBV6-5 combines with J gene TRBJ2-5; D is perhaps TRBD2 (5 bases). The germline V and J ends were trimmed by 6 bases and 1 base, with 15 bases remaining between them. Germline V lookup: CDR1 MNHEY, CDR2 SVGAGI. The CDR3 runs to 15 residues.

This clone was counted only a few times. The chain joins TRBV6-5 to TRBJ2-7, with D possibly TRBD2 on 5 matching bases. This CDR3 region has 13 residues. V lost 6 bases and J lost 1, with 10 bases in between. Looked up from germline, CDR1 is MNHEY and CDR2 is SVGAGI. DNA of the CDR3: TGTGCCAGCAGGCTAAGGGAGTCCTACGAGCAGTACTTC. As protein: CASRLRESYEQYF.